This record covers a single TCR beta chain. V lost 1 base, J lost 8 bases, and 9 bases lay in between. The V gene's germline CDR1 is LNHDA and CDR2 SQIVND (reference sequence). The CDR3 extends over 13 amino acids. Assay: immunoSEQ multiplex PCR; the TCRdb copy retains only in-frame clones and omits some. Among roughly 150,000 clones listed, about 90% were seen once. The data are from a study of control samples from healthy donors and cancer patients. Sequences were obtained from blood. The origin of this receptor is a young man in good health. V usage is TRBV19 and J usage is TRBJ2-4, with D maybe TRBD2 (5 bases). The CDR3: CASSIAGWDIQYF. The DNA of the CDR3 is TGTGCCAGTAGTATAGCGGGATGGGACATTCAGTACTTC.